This T cell receptor (beta chain) originates from a study of cytomegalovirus exposure and HLA in healthy donors. Germline values: CDR1 MDHEN, CDR2 SYDVKM. Germline trimming cut 6 bases from V and 5 bases from J; bases unmatched to any gene: 6. This CDR3 has 14 amino acids. Amplification used 60 Vbeta primers and 13 Jbeta primers. Measured with immunoSEQ multiplex PCR; TCRdb has only the in-frame clones, and not every one. This table has 80,000 to 130,000 clones, around 75% appearing once. The chain carries TRBV28 and TRBJ2-7; the match to TRBD2 covers 11 bases. The TCR originated in a woman aged 18-29 years in good health and CMV-seropositive. The sample was PBMCs. For the CDR3, the DNA is TGTGCCAGCAGGATACTAGCGGGAGAAGACGAGCAGTACTTC. Translating gives CASRILAGEDEQYF.